The 21 T cell receptor beta chains below were found in one sample sequenced in a study of blood T cell repertoires in COVID-19. Clones were sequenced by immunoSEQ multiplex PCR, and TCRdb holds only the in-frame ones, with some missing. The sample lists about 170,000 clones; over 80% were seen once. The sequenced sample consisted of PBMCs or T cells enriched from blood (not recorded which). The receptors originated from a woman in her forties or fifties who had recovered from COVID-19.

The rearrangement links TRBV5-6 to TRBJ2-3; 8 positions match TRBD1. The CDR3 extends over 14 amino acids. The V segment lost 3 bases and the J segment 4 bases; nucleotides outside the gene matches: 4. Per germline, CDR1 SGHDT and CDR2 YYEEEE. DNA for the CDR3: TGTGCCAGCAGCTGGGGGGACAGGTCAGATACGCAGTATTTT. Its protein product is CASSWGDRSDTQYF.

V and J are TRBV28 and TRBJ1-5; tentatively, D is TRBD1 (5 bases). Germline V gives CDR1 MDHEN, CDR2 SYDVKM. This CDR3 is built from 16 residues. V lost 8 bases and J lost 7, with 24 bases in between. The CDR3 is CASRSPGLMNGQPQHF. CDR3 DNA sequence: TGTGCCAGCCGAAGCCCGGGACTCATGAATGGGCAGCCCCAGCATTTT.

The V call is TRBV7-2, the J call TRBJ2-1; no firm D call. This CDR3 is built from 15 residues. Trimming removed 1 base at V and 3 bases at J, with 10 bases between. CDR1 SGHTA and CDR2 FQGNSA come from the germline V gene. As DNA, the CDR3 is TGTGCCAGCAGCTTAGACTCGGGTAACTACAATGAGCAGTTCTTC. This gives the protein CASSLDSGNYNEQFF.

The chain is built from TRBV28 and TRBJ1-1; a possible D gene is TRBD1 (5 bases). The CDR3 covers 13 residues. V lost 8 bases to trimming and J lost 1 base, with 11 bases between them. Germline V gene data show CDR1 as MDHEN and CDR2 as SYDVKM. CDR3 nucleotide sequence: TGTGCCAGCGGTGGACAACCGAACACTGAAGCTTTCTTT. Translation gives CASGGQPNTEAFF.

V gene TRBV9 combines with J gene TRBJ2-2, with 13 bases fitting TRBD2. This CDR3 contains 16 residues. Germline CDR1 SGDLS, CDR2 YYNGEE. Losses at the gene ends were 2 bases for V and 6 bases for J; bases not matched to a gene: 4. The CDR3 DNA reads as TGTGCCAGCAGCGTTGGACTAGCGGGAGCCCCCGGGGAGCTGTTTTTT. This translates into CASSVGLAGAPGELFF.

The V call is TRBV5-1, the J call TRBJ1-2; tentatively, D is TRBD1 (5 bases). Germline-derived CDR1 and CDR2 are SGHRS and YFSETQ. V lost 6 bases to trimming and J lost 0 bases, with 18 bases between them. The CDR3 covers 16 residues. CDR3 in DNA: TGCGCCAGCACCCCGGGAGGGGCTCGTACTAACTATGGCTACACCTTC. Translation gives CASTPGGARTNYGYTF.

The genes are TRBV6-1 and TRBJ2-7, with D maybe TRBD1 (5 bases). This CDR3 contains 18 residues. V lost 1 base to trimming and J lost 4 bases, with 23 bases between them. The germline V gene encodes CDR1 MNHNS and CDR2 SASEGT. The CDR3 bases are TGTGCCAGCAGTGAAGGACCCTTCGGGCAGGGCACACGATACGAGCAGTACGTC. This sequence encodes CASSEGPFGQGTRYEQYV.

This sequence joins TRBV25-1 and TRBJ1-1; tentatively, D is TRBD1 (6 bases). V was cut by 8 bases and J by 2 bases, with 15 bases left in between. Germline lookup yields CDR1 MGHDK and CDR2 SYGVNS. The CDR3 consists of 14 residues. In DNA, the CDR3 is TGTGCCAGCTGCCCCGGGACACTCAACACTGAAGCTTTCTTT. Translating it yields CASCPGTLNTEAFF. Combining the CDR3 with reference TRBV25-1 and TRBJ1-1 gives the whole variable domain EADIYQTPRYLVIGTGKKITLECSQTMGHDKMYWYQQDPGMELHLIHYSYGVNSTEKGDLSSESTVSRIRTEHFPLTLESARPSHTSQYLCASCPGTLNTEAFFGQGTRLTVV.

The J gene is TRBJ1-6, the V gene TRBV7-2; 8 bases are a match to TRBD1. V gave up 5 bases and J gave up 7 bases; unmatched junction bases: 7. The CDR3 extends over 15 amino acids. Germline lookup yields CDR1 SGHTA and CDR2 FQGNSA. Written as DNA, the CDR3 is TGTGCCAGCAGCCCTCGGACAGGGAAAAATTCACCCCTCCACTTT. Encoded protein: CASSPRTGKNSPLHF.

The V call is TRBV29-1, the J call TRBJ1-2, with 7 nucleotides matching TRBD1. The CDR3 sequence is 11 residues long. Germline values: CDR1 SQVTM, CDR2 ANQGSEA. Trimming took 8 bases from V and 6 from J; bases not matched to a gene: 6. The CDR3: CSQRTGDGYTF. In DNA form, the CDR3 reads TGCAGCCAACGGACAGGCGATGGCTACACCTTC. Full variable domain (outside the CDR3, taken from reference TRBV29-1 and TRBJ1-2): SAVISQKPSRDICQRGTSLTIQCQVDSQVTMMFWYRQQPGQSLTLIATANQGSEATYESGFVIDKFPISRPNLTFSTLTVSNMSPEDSSIYLCSQRTGDGYTFGSGTRLTVV.

The V call is TRBV7-9, the J call TRBJ2-2, with D hard to call. Germline CDR1 SEHNR, CDR2 FQNEAQ (reference sequence). The CDR3 extends over 13 amino acids. Trimming shortened V by 4 bases and J by 5 bases, and 8 bases separated the two germline ends. The DNA of the CDR3 is TGTGCCAGCAGCTCGCACGCGACCGGGGAGCTGTTTTTT. It specifies CASSSHATGELFF.

The CDR3 nucleotides read TGCAGCGTGGGGGGAAGGTTCAACACTGAAGCTTTCTTT. It codes for CSVGGRFNTEAFF. V gene TRBV29-1 combines with J gene TRBJ1-1, with D possibly TRBD1 on 5 matching bases. The CDR3 sequence is 13 residues long. Germline V lookup: CDR1 SQVTM, CDR2 ANQGSEA. Trimming pared 6 bases from V and 2 bases from J, leaving 13 bases between.

This clone was seen a single time. The rearrangement joins TRBV5-6 to TRBJ2-6; 10 bases agree with TRBD1. CDR1 is SGHDT, CDR2 YYEEEE, per germline. This CDR3 has 17 residues. The ends lost 4 bases at V and 5 bases at J; junction bases unmatched: 9. CDR3 amino acids: CASSAGTGDGRANVLTF. In nucleotides, the CDR3 is TGTGCCAGCAGCGCCGGGACAGGGGACGGTAGGGCCAACGTCCTGACTTTC.

The chain uses TRBV19 and TRBJ1-4; D is ambiguous. Germline assignment: CDR1 LNHDA and CDR2 SQIVND (reference sequence). V shed 7 bases and J shed 8 bases, with 14 bases lying between them. The CDR3 contains 13 residues. CDR3 sequence reads: CASTPLGREKLFF. CDR3 nucleotide sequence: TGTGCCAGTACCCCGTTGGGGAGAGAAAAACTGTTTTTT.

A remark on this clone: Distinct nucleotide sequences in the sample also encode this CDR3. This chain links TRBV7-2 with TRBJ1-1, with TRBD1 as a possible D gene (5 bases). This CDR3 spans 14 amino acids. Trimming shortened V by 2 bases and J by 5 bases, and 12 bases separated the two germline ends. Per germline, CDR1 SGHTA and CDR2 FQGNSA. This chain's CDR3 is CASSLNAGNTEAFF. The DNA of the CDR3 is TGTGCCAGCAGCTTAAATGCAGGGAATACTGAAGCTTTCTTT.

The chain recombines TRBV10-3 with TRBJ2-3; TRBD2 is a possible D gene (6 bases). Germline lookup yields CDR1 ENHRY and CDR2 SYGVKD. Between the trimmed V and J ends, which lost 9 bases and 5 bases, there was a span of 9 bases. This CDR3 has 11 amino acids. This chain's CDR3 is CAMRDRDTQYF. CDR3 coding DNA: TGTGCCATGCGGGACCGAGATACGCAGTATTTT.

The CDR3 loop reads CASSPLGSRIYGYTF. In DNA, the CDR3 is TGTGCCAGCAGCCCCCTCGGTTCCAGGATCTATGGCTACACCTTC. The genes are TRBV11-3 and TRBJ1-2; D is uncertain. Germline CDR1 and CDR2: SGHNT and YENEEA. The V end lost 5 bases, the J end lost 4 bases, and 17 bases lay between the germline ends. This CDR3 is built from 15 residues.

The CDR3 is CASTTWGGEETQYF. The CDR3 region has the DNA TGTGCCAGCACCACTTGGGGGGGGGAAGAGACCCAGTACTTC. J is TRBJ2-5 and V is TRBV7-2, with 7 bases aligning to TRBD2. The V segment lost 7 bases and the J segment 3 bases; nucleotides outside the gene matches: 8. Looked up from germline, CDR1 is SGHTA and CDR2 is FQGNSA. The CDR3 is 14 residues long.

This clone was detected a few times. The chain joins TRBV27 to TRBJ1-3; no clear D. CDR3 length: 15 residues. The germline CDR1 and CDR2 sequences are MNHEY and SMNVEV (reference sequence). V was shortened by 5 bases and J by 4 bases, with 15 bases between the two germline ends. Here the CDR3 reads CASSAEGAGGNTIYF. The CDR3 DNA follows: TGTGCCAGCAGTGCCGAGGGCGCGGGCGGAAACACCATATATTTT.

The gene calls are TRBV30 and TRBJ1-5; unclear D gene. Trimming removed 2 bases at V and 3 bases at J, with 11 bases between. The CDR3 runs to 14 residues. Germline CDR1 reads GTSNPN; CDR2 reads SVGIG (reference sequence). The CDR3 DNA sequence: TGTGCCTGGAGTTGGGGAGGGCCCAATCAGCCCCAGCATTTT. The encoded protein is CAWSWGGPNQPQHF.

The chain carries TRBV11-2 and TRBJ2-2; D ambiguous. CDR3 length: 12 amino acids. The V gene lost 5 bases and the J gene lost 7 bases, with 8 bases spanning the gap. CDR1 and CDR2 (germline): SGHAT, FQNNGV. The CDR3 DNA is TGTGCCAGCAGCCCGGAGATCGGGGAGCTGTTTTTT. Its translation: CASSPEIGELFF.